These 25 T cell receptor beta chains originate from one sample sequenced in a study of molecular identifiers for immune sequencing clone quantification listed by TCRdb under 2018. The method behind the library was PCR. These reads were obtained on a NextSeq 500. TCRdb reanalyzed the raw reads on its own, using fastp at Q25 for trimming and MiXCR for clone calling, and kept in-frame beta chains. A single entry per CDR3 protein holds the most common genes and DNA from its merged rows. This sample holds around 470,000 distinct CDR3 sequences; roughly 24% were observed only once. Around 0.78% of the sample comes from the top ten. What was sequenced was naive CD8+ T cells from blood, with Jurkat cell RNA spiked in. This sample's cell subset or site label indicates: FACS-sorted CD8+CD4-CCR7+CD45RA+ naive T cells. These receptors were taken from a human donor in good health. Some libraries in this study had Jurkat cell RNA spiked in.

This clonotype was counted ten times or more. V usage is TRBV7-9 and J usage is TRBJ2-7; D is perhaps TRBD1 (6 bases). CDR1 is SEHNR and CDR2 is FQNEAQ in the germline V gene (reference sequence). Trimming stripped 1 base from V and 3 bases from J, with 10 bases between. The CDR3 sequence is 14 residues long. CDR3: CASSLGGQSYEQYF. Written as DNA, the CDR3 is TGTGCCAGCAGCTTAGGAGGACAGAGCTACGAGCAGTACTTC.

CDR3 nucleotides: TGTGCCAGCAGCTTTAGAGGGGCCGGGCCGCCCCAGCATTTT. Protein product: CASSFRGAGPPQHF. The chain recombines TRBV7-2 with TRBJ1-5; D perhaps matches TRBD1 (5 bases). The CDR3 is 14 residues long. Trimming stripped 3 bases from V and 9 bases from J, with 15 bases between. Germline V lookup: CDR1 SGHTA, CDR2 FQGNSA.

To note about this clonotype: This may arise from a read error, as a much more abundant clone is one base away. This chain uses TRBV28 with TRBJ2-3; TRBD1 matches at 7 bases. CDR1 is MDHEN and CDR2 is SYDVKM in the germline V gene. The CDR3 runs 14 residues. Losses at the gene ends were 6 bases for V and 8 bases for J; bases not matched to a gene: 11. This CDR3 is CASRSDRVAGTQYF. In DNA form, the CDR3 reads TGTGCCAGCAGATCCGACAGGGTAGCAGGTACGCAGTATTTT.

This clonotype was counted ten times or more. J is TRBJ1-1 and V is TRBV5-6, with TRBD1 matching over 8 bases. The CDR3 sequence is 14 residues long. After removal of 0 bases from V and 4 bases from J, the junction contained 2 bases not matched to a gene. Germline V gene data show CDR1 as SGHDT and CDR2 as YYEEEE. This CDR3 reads CASSLVQGGTEAFF. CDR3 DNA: TGTGCCAGCAGCTTGGTACAGGGGGGCACTGAAGCTTTCTTT.

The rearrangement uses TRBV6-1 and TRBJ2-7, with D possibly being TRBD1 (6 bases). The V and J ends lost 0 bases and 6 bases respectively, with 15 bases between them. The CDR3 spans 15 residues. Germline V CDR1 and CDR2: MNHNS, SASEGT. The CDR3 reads CASSEAAQGSFEQYF. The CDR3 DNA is TGTGCCAGCAGTGAAGCCGCGCAGGGGTCTTTCGAGCAGTACTTC.

The CDR3 DNA follows: TGTGCCAGCAGCCAAGAGACAGGGGTATCCTACGAGCAGTACTTC. This codes for CASSQETGVSYEQYF. V and J are TRBV14 and TRBJ2-7; 8 positions match TRBD1. Germline-derived CDR1 and CDR2 are SGHDN and FVKESK. The V segment lost 0 bases and the J segment 1 base; nucleotides outside the gene matches: 2. This CDR3 is built from 15 residues.

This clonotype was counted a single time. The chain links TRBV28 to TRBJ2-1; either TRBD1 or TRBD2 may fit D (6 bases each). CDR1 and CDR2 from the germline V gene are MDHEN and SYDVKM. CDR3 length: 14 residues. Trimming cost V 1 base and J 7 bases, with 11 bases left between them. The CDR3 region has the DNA TGTGCCAGCAGTTTATTCGGGGGCGGGAATGAGCAGTTCTTC. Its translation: CASSLFGGGNEQFF.

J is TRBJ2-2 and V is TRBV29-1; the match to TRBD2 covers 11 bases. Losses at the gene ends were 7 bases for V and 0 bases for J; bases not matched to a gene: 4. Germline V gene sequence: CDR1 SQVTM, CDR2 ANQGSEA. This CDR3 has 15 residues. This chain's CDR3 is CSAVLAGANTGELFF. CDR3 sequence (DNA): TGCAGCGCTGTACTAGCGGGGGCGAACACCGGGGAGCTGTTTTTT.

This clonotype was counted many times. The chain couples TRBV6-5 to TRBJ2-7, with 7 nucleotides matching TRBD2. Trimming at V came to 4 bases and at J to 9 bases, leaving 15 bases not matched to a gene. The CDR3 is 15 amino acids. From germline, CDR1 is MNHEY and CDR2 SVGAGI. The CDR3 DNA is TGTGCCAGCAGTTTGTGGCGGGGAGGGCTACATGGGCAGTACTTC. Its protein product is CASSLWRGGLHGQYF.

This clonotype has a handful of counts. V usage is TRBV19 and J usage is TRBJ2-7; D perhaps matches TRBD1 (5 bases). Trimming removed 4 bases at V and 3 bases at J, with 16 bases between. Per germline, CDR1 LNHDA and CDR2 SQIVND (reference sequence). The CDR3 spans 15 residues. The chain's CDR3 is CASSTSGKAGYEQYF. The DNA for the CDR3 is TGTGCCAGTAGTACCTCAGGGAAGGCTGGCTACGAGCAGTACTTC.

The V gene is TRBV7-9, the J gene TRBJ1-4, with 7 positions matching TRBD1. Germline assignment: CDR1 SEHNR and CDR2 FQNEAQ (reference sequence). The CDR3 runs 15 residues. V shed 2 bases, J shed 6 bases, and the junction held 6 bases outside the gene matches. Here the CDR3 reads CASSLPGGDDEKLFF. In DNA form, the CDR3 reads TGTGCCAGCAGCTTACCAGGGGGTGACGATGAAAAACTGTTTTTT. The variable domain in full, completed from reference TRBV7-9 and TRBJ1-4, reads DTGVSQNPRHKITKRGQNVTFRCDPISEHNRLYWYRQTLGQGPEFLTYFQNEAQLEKSRLLSDRFSAERPKGSFSTLEIQRTEQGDSAMYLCASSLPGGDDEKLFFGSGTQLSVL.

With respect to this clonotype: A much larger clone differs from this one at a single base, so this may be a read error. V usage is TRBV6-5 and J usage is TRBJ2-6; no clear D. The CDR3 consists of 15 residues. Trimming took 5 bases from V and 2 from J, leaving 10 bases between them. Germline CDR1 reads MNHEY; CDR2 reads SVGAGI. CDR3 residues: CASSQQGPGANVLTF. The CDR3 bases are TGTGCCAGCAGTCAGCAAGGGCCTGGGGCCAACGTCCTGACTTTC.

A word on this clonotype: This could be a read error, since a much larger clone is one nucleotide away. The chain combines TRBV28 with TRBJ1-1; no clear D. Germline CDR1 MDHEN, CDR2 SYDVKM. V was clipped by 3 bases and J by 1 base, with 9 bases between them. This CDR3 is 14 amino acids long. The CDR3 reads CASSFLATNTEAFF. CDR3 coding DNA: TGTGCCAGCAGTTTTTTAGCTACGAACACTGAAGCTTTCTTT.

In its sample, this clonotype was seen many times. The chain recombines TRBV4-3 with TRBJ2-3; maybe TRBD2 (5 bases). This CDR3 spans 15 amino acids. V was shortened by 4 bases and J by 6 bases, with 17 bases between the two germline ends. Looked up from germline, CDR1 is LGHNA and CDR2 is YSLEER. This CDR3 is CASSPGALVVDTQYF. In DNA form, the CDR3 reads TGCGCCAGCAGCCCCGGCGCACTAGTAGTGGATACGCAGTATTTT.

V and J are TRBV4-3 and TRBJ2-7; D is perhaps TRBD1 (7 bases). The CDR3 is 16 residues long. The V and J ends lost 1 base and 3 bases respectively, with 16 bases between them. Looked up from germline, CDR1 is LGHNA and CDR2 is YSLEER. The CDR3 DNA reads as TGCGCCAGCAGCCAAGTTGAGGCAGGGGGGATCTACGAGCAGTACTTC. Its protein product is CASSQVEAGGIYEQYF.

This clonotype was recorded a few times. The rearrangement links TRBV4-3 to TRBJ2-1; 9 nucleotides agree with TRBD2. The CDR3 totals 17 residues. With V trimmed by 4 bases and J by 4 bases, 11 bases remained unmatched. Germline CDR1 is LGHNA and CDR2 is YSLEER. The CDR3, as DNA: TGCGCCAGCAGCCCTGAGGTGGCGGGGGGGTCTTACAATGAGCAGTTCTTC. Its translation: CASSPEVAGGSYNEQFF.

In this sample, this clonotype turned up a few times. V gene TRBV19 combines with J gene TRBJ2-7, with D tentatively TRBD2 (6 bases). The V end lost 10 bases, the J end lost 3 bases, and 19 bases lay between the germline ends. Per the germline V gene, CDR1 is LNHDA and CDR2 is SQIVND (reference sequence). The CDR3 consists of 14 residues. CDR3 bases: TGTGCCACCTCCCACCTGGCGGGATTCTACGAGCAGTACTTC. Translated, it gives CATSHLAGFYEQYF.

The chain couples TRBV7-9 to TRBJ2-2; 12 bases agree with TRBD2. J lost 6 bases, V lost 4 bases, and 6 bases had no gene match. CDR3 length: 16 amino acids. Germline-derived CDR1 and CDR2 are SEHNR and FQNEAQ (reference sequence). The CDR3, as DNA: TGTGCCAGCAGCTCCGCTAGCGGGGGGGCCTCCGGGGAGCTGTTTTTT. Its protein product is CASSSASGGASGELFF.

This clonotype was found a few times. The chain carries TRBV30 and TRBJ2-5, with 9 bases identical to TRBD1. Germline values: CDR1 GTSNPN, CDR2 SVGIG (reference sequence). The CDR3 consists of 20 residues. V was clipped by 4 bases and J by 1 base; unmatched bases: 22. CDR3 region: CAWNNAGTGQFKGIQETQYF. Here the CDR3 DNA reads TGTGCCTGGAATAACGCCGGGACAGGGCAGTTTAAGGGGATCCAAGAGACCCAGTACTTC.

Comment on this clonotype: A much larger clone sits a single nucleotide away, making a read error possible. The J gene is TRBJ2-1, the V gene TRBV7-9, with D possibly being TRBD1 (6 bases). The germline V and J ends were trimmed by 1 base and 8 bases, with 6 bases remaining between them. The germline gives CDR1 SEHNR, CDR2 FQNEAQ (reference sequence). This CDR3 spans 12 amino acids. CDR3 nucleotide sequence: TGTGCCAGCAGCTTAGAGGGGGATGAGCAGTTCTTC. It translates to CASSLEGDEQFF.

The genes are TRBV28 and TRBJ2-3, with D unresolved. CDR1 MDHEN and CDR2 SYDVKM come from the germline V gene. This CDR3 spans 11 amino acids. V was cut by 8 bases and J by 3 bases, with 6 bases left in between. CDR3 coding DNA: TGTGCCAGCCAAGTGACAGATACGCAGTATTTT. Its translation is CASQVTDTQYF.

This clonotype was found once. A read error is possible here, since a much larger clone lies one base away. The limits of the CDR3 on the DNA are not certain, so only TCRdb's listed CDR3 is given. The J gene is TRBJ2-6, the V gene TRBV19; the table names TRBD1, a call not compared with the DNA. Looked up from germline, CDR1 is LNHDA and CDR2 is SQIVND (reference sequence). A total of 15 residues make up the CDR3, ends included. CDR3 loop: CASTPVAAGANVLPF.

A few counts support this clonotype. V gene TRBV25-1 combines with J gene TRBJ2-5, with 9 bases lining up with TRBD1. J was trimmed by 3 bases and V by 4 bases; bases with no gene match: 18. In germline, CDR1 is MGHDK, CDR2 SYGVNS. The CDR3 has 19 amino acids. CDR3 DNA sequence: TGTGCCAGCAGTGGCCCTGGGACAGGGAGAAAACCCCGGGAAGAGACCCAGTACTTC. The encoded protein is CASSGPGTGRKPREETQYF.

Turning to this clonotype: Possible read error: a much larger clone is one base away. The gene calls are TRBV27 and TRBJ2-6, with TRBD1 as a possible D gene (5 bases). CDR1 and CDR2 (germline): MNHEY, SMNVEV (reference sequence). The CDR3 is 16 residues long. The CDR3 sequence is CASSLLGFSGANVLPF. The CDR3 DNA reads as TGTGCCAGCAGTTTATTGGGGTTCTCTGGGGCCAACGTCCTGCCTTTC.

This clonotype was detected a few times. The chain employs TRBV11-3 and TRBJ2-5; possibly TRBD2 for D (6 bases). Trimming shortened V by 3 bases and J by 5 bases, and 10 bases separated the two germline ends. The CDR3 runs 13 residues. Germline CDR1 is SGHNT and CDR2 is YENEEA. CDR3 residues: CASSFTSSETQYF. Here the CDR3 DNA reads TGTGCCAGCAGCTTCACTAGCTCTGAGACCCAGTACTTC.